This TCR beta chain was captured by sequencing in a study of response to subunit inactivated influenza vaccine. The germline V and J ends were trimmed by 1 base and 2 bases, with 12 bases remaining between them. The CDR3 has 16 amino acids. CDR1 is LGHDT and CDR2 is YNNKEL in the germline V gene (reference sequence). TCRdb re-called the RT-PCR reads with MiXCR, one entry per CDR3 protein. The sample shows around 580,000 distinct CDR3 sequences, about 11% of them seen only once. The rearrangement links TRBV3-1 to TRBJ2-1, with a possible D match to TRBD1 (5 bases). The clonotype comes from a man aged 45-65 years who received an inactivated influenza vaccine. Specimen: PBMCs from blood, collected on the day of vaccination. DNA for the CDR3: TGTGCCAGCAGCCAAGTGGGCAGGGAAGCCTACAATGAGCAGTTCTTC. Translated: CASSQVGREAYNEQFF.